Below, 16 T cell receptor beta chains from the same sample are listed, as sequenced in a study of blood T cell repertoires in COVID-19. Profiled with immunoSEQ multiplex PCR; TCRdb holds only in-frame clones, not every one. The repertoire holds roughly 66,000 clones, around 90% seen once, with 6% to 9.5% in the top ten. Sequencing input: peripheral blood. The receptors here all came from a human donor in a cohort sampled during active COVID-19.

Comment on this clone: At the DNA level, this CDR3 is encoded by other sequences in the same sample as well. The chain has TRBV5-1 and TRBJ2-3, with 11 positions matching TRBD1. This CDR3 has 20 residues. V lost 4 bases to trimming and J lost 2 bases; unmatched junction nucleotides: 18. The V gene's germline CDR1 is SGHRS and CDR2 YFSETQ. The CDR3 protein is CASSGTGTGGGDGVTDTQYF. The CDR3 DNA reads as TGCGCCAGCAGCGGGACCGGGACAGGGGGTGGCGATGGGGTCACAGATACGCAGTATTTT.

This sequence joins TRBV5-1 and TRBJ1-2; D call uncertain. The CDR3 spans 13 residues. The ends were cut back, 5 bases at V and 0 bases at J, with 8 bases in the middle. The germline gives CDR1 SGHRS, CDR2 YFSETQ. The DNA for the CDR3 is TGCGCCAGCAGTGTAGAGGCTAACTATGGCTACACCTTC. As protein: CASSVEANYGYTF.

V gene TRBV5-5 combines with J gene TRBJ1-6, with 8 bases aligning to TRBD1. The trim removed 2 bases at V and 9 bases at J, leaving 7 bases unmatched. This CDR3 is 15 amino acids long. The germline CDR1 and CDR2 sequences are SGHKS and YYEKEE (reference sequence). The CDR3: CASSLSGQGPSPLHF. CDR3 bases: TGTGCCAGCAGCTTAAGTGGACAGGGTCCTTCACCCCTCCACTTT.

The CDR3 nucleotides are TGTGCCAGCAGCTTAGCCAGGGGGCGGGTTTCTAACTATGGCTACACCTTC. This translates into CASSLARGRVSNYGYTF. The rearrangement uses TRBV7-2 and TRBJ1-2; TRBD1 matches 8 bases. The CDR3 covers 17 residues. Germline CDR1 and CDR2: SGHTA and FQGNSA. J gave up 0 bases and V 0 bases, and 6 bases lay outside the gene matches.

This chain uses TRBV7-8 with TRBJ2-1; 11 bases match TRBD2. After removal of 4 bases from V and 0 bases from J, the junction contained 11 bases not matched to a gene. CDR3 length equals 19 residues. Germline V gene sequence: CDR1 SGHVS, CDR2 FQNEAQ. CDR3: CASSSRLAGGIGSYNEQFF. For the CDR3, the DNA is TGTGCCAGCAGCTCCCGTCTAGCGGGAGGAATCGGCTCCTACAATGAGCAGTTCTTC.

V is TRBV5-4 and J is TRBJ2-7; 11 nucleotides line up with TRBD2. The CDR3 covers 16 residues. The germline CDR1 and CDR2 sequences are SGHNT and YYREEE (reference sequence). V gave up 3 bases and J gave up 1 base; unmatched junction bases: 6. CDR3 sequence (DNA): TGTGCCAGCAGCTCCCAAATAGCGGGAGGGTCCTACGAGCAGTACTTC. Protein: CASSSQIAGGSYEQYF.

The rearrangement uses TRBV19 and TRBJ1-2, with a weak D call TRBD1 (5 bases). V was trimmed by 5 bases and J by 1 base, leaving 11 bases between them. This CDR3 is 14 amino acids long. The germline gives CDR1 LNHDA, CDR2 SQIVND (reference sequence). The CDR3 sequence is CASSLQGLNYGYTF. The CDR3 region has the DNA TGTGCCAGTAGTTTGCAGGGCCTTAACTATGGCTACACCTTC.

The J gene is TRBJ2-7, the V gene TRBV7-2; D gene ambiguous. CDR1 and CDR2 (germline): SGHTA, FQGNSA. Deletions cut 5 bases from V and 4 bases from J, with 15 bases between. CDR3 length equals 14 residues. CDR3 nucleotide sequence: TGTGCCAGCAGCGCGACGCGACGGAGTTACGAGCAGTACTTC. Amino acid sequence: CASSATRRSYEQYF.

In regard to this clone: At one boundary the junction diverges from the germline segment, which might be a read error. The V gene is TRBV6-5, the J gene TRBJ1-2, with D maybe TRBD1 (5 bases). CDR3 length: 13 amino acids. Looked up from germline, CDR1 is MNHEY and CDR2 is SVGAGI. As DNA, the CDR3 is TGTGCCAGCAGTTACGGGCAGGGCCACGGCTGCACCTTC. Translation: CASSYGQGHGCTF.

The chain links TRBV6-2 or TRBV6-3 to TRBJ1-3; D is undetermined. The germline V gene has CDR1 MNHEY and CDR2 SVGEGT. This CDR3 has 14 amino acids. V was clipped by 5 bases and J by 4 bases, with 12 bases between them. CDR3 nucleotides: TGTGCCAGCAGTCGGCGCGGGCGCGGAAACACCATATATTTT. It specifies CASSRRGRGNTIYF.

Written as DNA, the CDR3 is TGTGCCAGCAGCCGGGACACCAATCAGCCCCAGCATTTT. As protein: CASSRDTNQPQHF. V usage is TRBV7-3 and J usage is TRBJ1-5, with D perhaps matching TRBD1 (6 bases). With 5 bases removed from V and 3 bases from J, the gap between germline ends came to 8 bases. The CDR3 has 13 residues. Germline CDR1 reads SGHTA; CDR2 reads FQGTGA.

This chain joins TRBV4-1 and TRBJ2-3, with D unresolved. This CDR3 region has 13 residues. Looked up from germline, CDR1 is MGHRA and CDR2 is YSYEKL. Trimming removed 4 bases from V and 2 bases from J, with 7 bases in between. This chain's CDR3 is CASSRGPTDTQYF. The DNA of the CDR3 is TGCGCCAGCAGCCGAGGCCCCACAGATACGCAGTATTTT.

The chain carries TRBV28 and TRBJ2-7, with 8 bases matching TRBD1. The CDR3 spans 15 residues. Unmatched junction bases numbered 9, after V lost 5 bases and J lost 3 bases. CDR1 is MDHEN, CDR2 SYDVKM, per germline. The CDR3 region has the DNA TGTGCCAGCAGTCCGCAGACAGGGGCCGTCTACGAGCAGTACTTC. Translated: CASSPQTGAVYEQYF.

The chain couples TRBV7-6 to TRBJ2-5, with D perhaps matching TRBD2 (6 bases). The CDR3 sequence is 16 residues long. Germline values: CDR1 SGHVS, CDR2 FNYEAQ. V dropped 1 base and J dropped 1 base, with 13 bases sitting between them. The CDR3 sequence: CASSLVAAGPQETQYF. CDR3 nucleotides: TGTGCCAGCAGCTTAGTAGCGGCAGGGCCCCAAGAGACCCAGTACTTC. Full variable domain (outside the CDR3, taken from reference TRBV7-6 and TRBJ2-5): GAGVSQSPRYKVTKRGQDVALRCDPISGHVSLYWYRQALGQGPEFLTYFNYEAQQDKSGLPNDRFSAERPEGSISTLTIQRTEQRDSAMYRCASSLVAAGPQETQYFGPGTRLLVL.

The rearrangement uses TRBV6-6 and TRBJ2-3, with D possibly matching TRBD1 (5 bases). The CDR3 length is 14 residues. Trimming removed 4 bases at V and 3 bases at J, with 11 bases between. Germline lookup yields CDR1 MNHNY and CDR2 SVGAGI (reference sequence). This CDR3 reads CASSSGARTDTQYF. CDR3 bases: TGTGCCAGCAGTTCTGGGGCGAGGACAGATACGCAGTATTTT.

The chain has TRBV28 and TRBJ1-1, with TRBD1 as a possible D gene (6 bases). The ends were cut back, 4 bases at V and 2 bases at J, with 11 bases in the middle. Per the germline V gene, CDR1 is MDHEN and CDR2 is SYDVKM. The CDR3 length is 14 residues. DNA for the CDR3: TGTGCCAGCAGTTCCAAGGGACAAAACACTGAAGCTTTCTTT. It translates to CASSSKGQNTEAFF.